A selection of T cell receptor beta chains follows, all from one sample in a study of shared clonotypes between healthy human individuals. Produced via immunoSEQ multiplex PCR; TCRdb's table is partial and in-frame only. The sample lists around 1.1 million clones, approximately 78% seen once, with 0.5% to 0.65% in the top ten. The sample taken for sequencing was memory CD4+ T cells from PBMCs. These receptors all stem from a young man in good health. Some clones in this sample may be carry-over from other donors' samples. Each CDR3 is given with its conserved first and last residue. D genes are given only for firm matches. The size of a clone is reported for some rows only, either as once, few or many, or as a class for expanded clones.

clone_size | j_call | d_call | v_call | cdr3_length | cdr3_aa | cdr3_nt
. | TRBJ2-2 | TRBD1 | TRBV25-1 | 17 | CASSDPGQGSWTGELFF | TGTGCCAGCAGTGACCCAGGACAGGGTAGTTGGACCGGGGAGCTGTTTTTT
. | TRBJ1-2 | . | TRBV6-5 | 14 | CASSYSVPIMGYTF | TGTGCCAGCAGTTACTCAGTCCCGATTATGGGCTACACCTTC
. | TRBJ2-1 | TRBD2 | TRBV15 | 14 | CATRPGLAQNEQFF | TGTGCCACCAGGCCGGGACTAGCGCAAAATGAGCAGTTCTTC
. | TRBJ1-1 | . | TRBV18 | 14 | CASSPRGTQFEAFF | TGTGCCAGCTCACCACGCGGGACCCAATTTGAAGCTTTCTTT
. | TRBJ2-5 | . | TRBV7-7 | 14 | CASSLGRYEETQYF | TGTGCCAGCAGCTTAGGAAGGTACGAGGAGACCCAGTACTTC
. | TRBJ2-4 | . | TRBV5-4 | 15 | CASSPTGIAKNIQYF | TGTGCCAGCAGTCCGACGGGGATAGCCAAAAACATTCAGTACTTC
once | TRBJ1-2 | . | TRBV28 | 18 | CASTQPGEARWGYYGYTF | TGTGCCAGCACCCAACCCGGGGAAGCCCGTTGGGGTTACTATGGCTACACCTTC
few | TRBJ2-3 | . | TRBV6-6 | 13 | CASSYLGWDTQYF | TGTGCCAGCAGTTACCTTGGTTGGGATACGCAGTATTTT
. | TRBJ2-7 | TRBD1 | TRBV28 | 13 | CASGSNRGREQYF | TGTGCCAGCGGTTCGAACAGGGGGCGCGAGCAGTACTTC
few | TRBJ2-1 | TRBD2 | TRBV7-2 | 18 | CASSFRTSGSGTYNEQFF | TGTGCCAGCAGCTTCAGGACTAGCGGGAGTGGGACCTACAATGAGCAGTTCTTC
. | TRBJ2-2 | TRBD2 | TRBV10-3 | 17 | CAISDNSGGRAAGELFF | TGTGCCATCAGTGACAACTCTGGCGGGAGGGCCGCCGGGGAGCTGTTTTTT
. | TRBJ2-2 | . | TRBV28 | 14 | CASNKYIGTGELFF | TGTGCCAGCAATAAATATATTGGCACCGGGGAGCTGTTTTTT
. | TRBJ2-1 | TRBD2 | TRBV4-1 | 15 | CASSLTSGRSYEQFF | TGCGCCAGCAGCCTCACTAGCGGGAGGTCCTATGAGCAGTTCTTC
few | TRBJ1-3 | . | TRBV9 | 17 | CASSAQPDTSSGNTIYF | TGTGCCAGCAGCGCCCAGCCTGACACTAGCTCTGGAAACACCATATATTTT
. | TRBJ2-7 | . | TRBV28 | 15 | CASTPGGDGSREQYF | TGTGCCAGCACCCCAGGGGGGGACGGGAGTAGGGAGCAGTACTTC
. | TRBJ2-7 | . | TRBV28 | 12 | CASSLRSHEQYF | TGTGCCAGCAGTTTACGATCCCACGAGCAGTACTTC
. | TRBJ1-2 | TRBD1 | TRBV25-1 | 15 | CASSAPGGIQGGYTF | TGTGCCAGCAGTGCACCAGGGGGCATACAAGGAGGCTACACCTTC
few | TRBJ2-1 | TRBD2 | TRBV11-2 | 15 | CASSLYLAGGYEQFF | TGTGCCAGCAGCTTATACCTCGCGGGAGGATATGAGCAGTTCTTC
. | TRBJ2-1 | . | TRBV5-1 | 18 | CASSFTPNRGGSYNEQFF | TGCGCCAGCAGCTTTACCCCTAATAGGGGCGGCTCCTACAATGAGCAGTTCTTC
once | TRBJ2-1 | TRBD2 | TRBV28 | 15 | CASRPTSGQFDEQFF | TGTGCCAGCAGGCCCACTAGCGGCCAATTCGATGAGCAGTTCTTC
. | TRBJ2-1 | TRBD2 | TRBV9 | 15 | CASSVAPGLVNEQFF | TGTGCCAGCAGCGTAGCACCGGGACTAGTCAATGAGCAGTTCTTC
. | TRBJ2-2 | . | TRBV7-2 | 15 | CASSGWTENTGELFF | TGTGCCAGCAGCGGGTGGACAGAGAACACCGGGGAGCTGTTTTTT
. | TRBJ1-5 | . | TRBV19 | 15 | CASSGTGWGNQPQHF | TGTGCCAGTAGTGGTACAGGGTGGGGCAATCAGCCCCAGCATTTT
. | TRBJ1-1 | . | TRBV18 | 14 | CASSPQSDNTEAFF | TGTGCCAGCTCACCACAGTCAGATAACACTGAAGCTTTCTTT
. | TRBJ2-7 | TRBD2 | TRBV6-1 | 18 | CASSGSRPGLADLYEQYF | TGTGCCAGCAGTGGTTCGCGCCCGGGACTAGCGGACCTTTACGAGCAGTACTTC
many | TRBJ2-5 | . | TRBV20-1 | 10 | CSAKAETQYF | TGCAGTGCTAAAGCAGAGACCCAGTACTTC
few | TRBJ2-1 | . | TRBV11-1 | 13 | CASSLPGFNEQFF | TGTGCCAGCAGTCTCCCGGGCTTCAATGAGCAGTTCTTC
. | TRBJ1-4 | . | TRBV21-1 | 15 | CASSKGLPVREKLFF | TGTGCCAGCAGCAAAGGGCTACCAGTAAGGGAAAAACTGTTTTTT
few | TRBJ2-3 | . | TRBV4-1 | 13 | CASSQETADTQYF | TGCGCCAGCAGCCAAGAAACTGCAGATACGCAGTATTTT
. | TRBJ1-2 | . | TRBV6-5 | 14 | CASSYSGRGYGYTF | TGTGCCAGCAGTTACTCGGGCCGGGGGTATGGCTACACCTTC
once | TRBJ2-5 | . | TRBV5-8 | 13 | CASSYDPEETQYF | TGTGCCAGCAGCTATGACCCAGAAGAGACCCAGTACTTC
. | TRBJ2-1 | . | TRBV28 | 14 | CASSEQGSYNEQFF | TGTGCCAGCAGTGAACAGGGAAGCTACAATGAGCAGTTCTTC
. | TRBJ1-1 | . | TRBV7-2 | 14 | CASSFSPEIPEAFF | TGTGCCAGCAGCTTTTCTCCAGAGATCCCTGAAGCTTTCTTT
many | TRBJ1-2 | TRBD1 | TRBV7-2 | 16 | CASSLDPLSGGRGYTF | TGTGCCAGCAGCTTAGATCCCCTTTCAGGGGGGCGTGGCTACACCTTC
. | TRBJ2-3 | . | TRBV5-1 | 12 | CASGRDTDTQYF | TGCGCCAGCGGGCGGGACACAGATACGCAGTATTTT
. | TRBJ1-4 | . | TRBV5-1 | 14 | CASSLEATNEKLFF | TGCGCCAGCAGCTTGGAAGCAACTAATGAAAAACTGTTTTTT
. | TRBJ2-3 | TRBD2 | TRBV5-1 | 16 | CASRTSGTQITDTQYF | TGCGCCAGCCGGACTAGCGGAACCCAAATCACAGATACGCAGTATTTT
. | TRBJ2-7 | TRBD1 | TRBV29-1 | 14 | CSVVQGVSQSEQYF | TGCAGCGTTGTCCAGGGGGTGTCTCAGAGCGAGCAGTACTTC
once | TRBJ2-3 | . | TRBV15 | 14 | CATSSPDSAHTQYF | TGTGCCACCAGCAGCCCGGACAGCGCCCATACGCAGTATTTT
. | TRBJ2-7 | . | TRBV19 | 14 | CASSPTEATYEQYF | TGTGCCAGTAGCCCGACCGAGGCCACCTACGAGCAGTACTTC
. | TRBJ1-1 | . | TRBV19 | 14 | CASRDTTMNTEAFF | TGTGCTAGCCGGGACACAACCATGAACACTGAAGCTTTCTTT
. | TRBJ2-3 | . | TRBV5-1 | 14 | CASSWDPSTDTQYF | TGCGCCAGCAGCTGGGACCCTAGCACAGATACGCAGTATTTT
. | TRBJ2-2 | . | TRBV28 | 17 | CASSLWAAGPDTGELFF | TGTGCCAGCAGTCTTTGGGCCGCGGGACCAGACACCGGGGAGCTGTTTTTT
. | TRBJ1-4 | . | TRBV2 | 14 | CASTRAGANEKLFF | TGTGCCAGCACCCGGGCAGGGGCTAATGAAAAACTGTTTTTT
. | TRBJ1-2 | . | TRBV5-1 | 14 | CASSSDRPFYGYTF | TGCGCCAGCAGCTCCGACCGTCCGTTCTATGGCTACACCTTC
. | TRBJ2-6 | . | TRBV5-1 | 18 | CASSLGTGMGNGANVLTF | TGCGCCAGCAGCTTGGGTACGGGAATGGGAAATGGGGCCAACGTCCTGACTTTC
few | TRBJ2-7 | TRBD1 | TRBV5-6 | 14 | CASSTRTGAVEQYF | TGTGCCAGCAGCACCCGGACAGGGGCGGTCGAGCAGTACTTC
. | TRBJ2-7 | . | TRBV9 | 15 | CASSVEPLASYEQYF | TGTGCCAGCAGCGTGGAACCACTAGCTTCATACGAGCAGTACTTC